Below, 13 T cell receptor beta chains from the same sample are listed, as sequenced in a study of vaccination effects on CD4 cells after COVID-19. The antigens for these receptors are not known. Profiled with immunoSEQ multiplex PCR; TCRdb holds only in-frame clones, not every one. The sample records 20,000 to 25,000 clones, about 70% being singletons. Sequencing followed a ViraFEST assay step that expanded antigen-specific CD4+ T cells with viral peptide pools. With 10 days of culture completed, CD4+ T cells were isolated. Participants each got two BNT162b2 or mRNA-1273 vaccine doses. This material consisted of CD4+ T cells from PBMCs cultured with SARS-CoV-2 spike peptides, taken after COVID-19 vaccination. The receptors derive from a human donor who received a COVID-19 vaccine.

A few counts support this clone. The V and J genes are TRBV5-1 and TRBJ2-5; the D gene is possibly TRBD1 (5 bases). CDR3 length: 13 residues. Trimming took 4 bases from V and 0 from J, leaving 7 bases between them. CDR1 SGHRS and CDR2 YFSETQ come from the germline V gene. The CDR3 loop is CASSKDNQETQYF. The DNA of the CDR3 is TGCGCCAGCAGCAAGGACAACCAAGAGACCCAGTACTTC. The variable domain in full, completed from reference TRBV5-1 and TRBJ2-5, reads KAGVTQTPRYLIKTRGQQVTLSCSPISGHRSVSWYQQTPGQGLQFLFEYFSETQRNKGNFPGRFSGRQFSNSRSEMNVSTLELGDSALYLCASSKDNQETQYFGPGTRLLVL.

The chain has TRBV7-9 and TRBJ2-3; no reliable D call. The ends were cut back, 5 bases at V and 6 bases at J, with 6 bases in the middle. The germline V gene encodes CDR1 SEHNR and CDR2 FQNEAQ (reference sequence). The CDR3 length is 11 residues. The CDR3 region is CASSPADTQYF. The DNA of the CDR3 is TGTGCCAGCAGCCCCGCGGATACGCAGTATTTT.

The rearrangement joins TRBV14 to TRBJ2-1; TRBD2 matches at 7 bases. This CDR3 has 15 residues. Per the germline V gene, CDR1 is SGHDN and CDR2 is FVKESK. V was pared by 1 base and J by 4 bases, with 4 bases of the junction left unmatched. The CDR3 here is CASSQVRDYYNEQFF. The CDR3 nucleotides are TGTGCCAGCAGCCAAGTCCGGGACTATTACAATGAGCAGTTCTTC.

The CDR3 loop is CASSPRGLGYGYTF. CDR3 in DNA: TGTGCCAGCAGTCCCAGGGGGCTAGGCTATGGCTACACCTTC. The chain is built from TRBV3-1 (or the pseudogene TRBV3-2) and TRBJ1-2; 8 bases agree with TRBD1. J was trimmed by 4 bases and V by 6 bases; bases with no gene match: 7. Germline V lookup: CDR1 LGHDT, CDR2 YNNKEL (reference sequence). The CDR3 length is 14 residues.

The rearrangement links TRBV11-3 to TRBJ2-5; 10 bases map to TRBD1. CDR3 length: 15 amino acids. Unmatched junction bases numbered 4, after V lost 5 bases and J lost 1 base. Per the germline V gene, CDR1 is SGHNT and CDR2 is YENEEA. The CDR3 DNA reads TGTGCCAGCAGCCGGGACAGGGGTTTCCAAGAGACCCAGTACTTC. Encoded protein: CASSRDRGFQETQYF.

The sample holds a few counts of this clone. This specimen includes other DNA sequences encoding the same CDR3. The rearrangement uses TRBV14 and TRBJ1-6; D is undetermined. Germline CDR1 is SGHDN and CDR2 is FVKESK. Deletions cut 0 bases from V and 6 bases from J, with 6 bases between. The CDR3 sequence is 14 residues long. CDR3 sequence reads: CASSQESVNSPLHF. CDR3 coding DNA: TGTGCCAGCAGCCAAGAGTCGGTTAATTCACCCCTCCACTTT. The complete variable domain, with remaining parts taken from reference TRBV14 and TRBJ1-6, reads EAGVTQFPSHSVIEKGQTVTLRCDPISGHDNLYWYRRVMGKEIKFLLHFVKESKQDESGMPNNRFLAERTGGTYSTLKVQPAELEDSGVYFCASSQESVNSPLHFGNGTRLTVT.

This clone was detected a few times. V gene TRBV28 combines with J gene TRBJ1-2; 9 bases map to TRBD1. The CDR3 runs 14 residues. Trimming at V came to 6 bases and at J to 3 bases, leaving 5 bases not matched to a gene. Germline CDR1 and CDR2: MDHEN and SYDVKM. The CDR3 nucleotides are TGTGCCAGCAGGTCGGGACAGGGAGACTATGGCTACACCTTC. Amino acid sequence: CASRSGQGDYGYTF.

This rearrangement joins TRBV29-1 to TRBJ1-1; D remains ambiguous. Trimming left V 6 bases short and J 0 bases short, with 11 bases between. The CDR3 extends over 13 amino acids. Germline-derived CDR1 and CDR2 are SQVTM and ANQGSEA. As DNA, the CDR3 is TGCAGCGTGGAATTAGACATGAACACTGAAGCTTTCTTT. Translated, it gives CSVELDMNTEAFF.

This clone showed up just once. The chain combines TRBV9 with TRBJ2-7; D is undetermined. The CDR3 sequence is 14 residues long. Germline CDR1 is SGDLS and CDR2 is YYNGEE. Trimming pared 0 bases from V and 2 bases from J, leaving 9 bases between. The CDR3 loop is CASSVGQDTYEQYF. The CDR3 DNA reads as TGTGCCAGCAGCGTAGGGCAGGATACCTACGAGCAGTACTTC.

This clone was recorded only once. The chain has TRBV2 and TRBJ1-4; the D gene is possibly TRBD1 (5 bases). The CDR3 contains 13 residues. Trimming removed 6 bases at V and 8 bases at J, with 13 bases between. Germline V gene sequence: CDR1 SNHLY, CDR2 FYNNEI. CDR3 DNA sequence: TGTGCCAGCAGATCTTTGGGGGGAGAAAAACTGTTTTTT. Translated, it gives CASRSLGGEKLFF.

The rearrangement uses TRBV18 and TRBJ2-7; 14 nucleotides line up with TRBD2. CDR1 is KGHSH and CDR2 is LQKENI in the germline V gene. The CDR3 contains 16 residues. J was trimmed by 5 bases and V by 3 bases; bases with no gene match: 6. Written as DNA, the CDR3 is TGTGCCAGCTCACCGACTAGCGGGAGGGCCGGCAACGAGCAGTACTTC. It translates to CASSPTSGRAGNEQYF. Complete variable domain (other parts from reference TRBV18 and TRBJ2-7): NAGVMQNPRHLVRRRGQEARLRCSPMKGHSHVYWYRQLPEEGLKFMVYLQKENIIDESGMPKERFSAEFPKEGPSILRIQQVVRGDSAAYFCASSPTSGRAGNEQYFGPGTRLTVT.

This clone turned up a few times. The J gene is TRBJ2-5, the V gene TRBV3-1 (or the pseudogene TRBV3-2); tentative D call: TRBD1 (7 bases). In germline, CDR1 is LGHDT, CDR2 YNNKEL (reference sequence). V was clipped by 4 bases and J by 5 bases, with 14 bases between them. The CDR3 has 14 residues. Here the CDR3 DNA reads TGTGCCAGCAGCCTGGAGGGGGCTGGCGAGACCCAGTACTTC. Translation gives CASSLEGAGETQYF.

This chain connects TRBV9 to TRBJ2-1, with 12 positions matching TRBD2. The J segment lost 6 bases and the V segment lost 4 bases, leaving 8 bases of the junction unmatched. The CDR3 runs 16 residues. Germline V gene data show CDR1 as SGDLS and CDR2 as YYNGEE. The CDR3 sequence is CASSQTAGLAGNEQFF. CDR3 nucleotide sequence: TGTGCCAGCAGCCAAACAGCGGGACTAGCGGGCAATGAGCAGTTCTTC.